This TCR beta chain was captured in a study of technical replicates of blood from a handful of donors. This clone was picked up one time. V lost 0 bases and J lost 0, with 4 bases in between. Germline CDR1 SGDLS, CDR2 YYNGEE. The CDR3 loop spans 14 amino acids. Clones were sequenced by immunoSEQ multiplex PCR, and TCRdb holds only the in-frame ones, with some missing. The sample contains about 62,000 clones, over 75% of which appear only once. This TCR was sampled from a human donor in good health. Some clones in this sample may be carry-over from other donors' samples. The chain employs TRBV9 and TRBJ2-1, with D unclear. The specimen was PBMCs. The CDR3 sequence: CASSVAYSYNEQFF. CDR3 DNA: TGTGCCAGCAGCGTAGCCTACTCCTACAATGAGCAGTTCTTC.